This T cell receptor (beta chain) was profiled in a study of CD8+CD57+ T cells in acquired aplastic anemia. Looking at the study overall: Mean DNA quantity obtained from sorted CD4+ and CD8+ cells was around 2.9 ug.

Regarding the study as a whole: Both patients and controls carried the same twenty-nine CD8+ CDR3 sequences.

As to this clonotype: Its antigen is currently unknown. A much larger clone lies one base from this, so it may be a read error.

This CDR3 is 14 amino acids long. Genomic DNA served as template for TCR beta VDJ and CDR3 profiling. TCRdb independently ran MiXCR on the reads; one entry per CDR3 protein. The sample records some 170,000 distinct CDR3 sequences, under 55% being singletons. The sequenced patients had an expansion of CD8+CD57+ cells seen by flow cytometry. All participating patients were living with severe acquired aplastic anemia. At blood sampling, none of the patients had yet received therapy. This receptor was identified in a human donor with aplastic anemia. Sequencing was performed on sorted CD4+, CD8+, or CD8+CD57+ T cells (not recorded which) from PBMCs. This rearrangement joins TRBV12-3 or TRBV12-4 to TRBJ1-2, with a tentative D call TRBD1 (6 bases). CDR3 DNA sequence: TGTGCCAGCAGTTTAGATTCGGGGGGCGGAGGCTACGCCTTC. This codes for CASSLDSGGGGYAF.